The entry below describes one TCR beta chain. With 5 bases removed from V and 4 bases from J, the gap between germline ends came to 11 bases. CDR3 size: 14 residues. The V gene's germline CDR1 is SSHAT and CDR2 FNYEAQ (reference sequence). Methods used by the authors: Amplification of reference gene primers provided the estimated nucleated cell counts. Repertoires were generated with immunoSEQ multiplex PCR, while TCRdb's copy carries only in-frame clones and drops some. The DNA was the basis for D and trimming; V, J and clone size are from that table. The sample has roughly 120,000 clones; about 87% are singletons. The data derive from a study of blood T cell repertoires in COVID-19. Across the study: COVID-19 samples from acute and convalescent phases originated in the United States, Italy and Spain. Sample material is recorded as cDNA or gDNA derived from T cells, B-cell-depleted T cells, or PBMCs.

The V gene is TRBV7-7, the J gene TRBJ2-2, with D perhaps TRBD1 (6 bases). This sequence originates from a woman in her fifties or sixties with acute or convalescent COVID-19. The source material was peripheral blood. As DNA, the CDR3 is TGTGCCAGCAGCCAGGGGAAGATCACCGGGGAGCTGTTTTTT. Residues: CASSQGKITGELFF.